This T cell receptor beta chain was identified in a study of cytomegalovirus exposure and HLA in healthy donors. On the study more broadly: Earlier work reported around 110 million unique TCR beta sequences from approximately 180 million T cells. Study results and limitations: Reports state that TCR beta sequences accurately predicted most subjects' HLA-A and HLA-B alleles.

The PCR was carried out with 60 Vbeta primers and 13 Jbeta primers. Repertoires were generated with immunoSEQ multiplex PCR, while TCRdb's copy carries only in-frame clones and drops some. In the table there are about 160,000 clones, about 80% of which are singletons. CDR1 and CDR2 (germline): SEHNR, FQNEAQ (reference sequence). The ends were cut back, 2 bases at V and 1 base at J, with 16 bases in the middle. The CDR3 covers 17 residues. On this clone: Its antigen is not known.

This chain uses TRBV7-9 with TRBJ2-3; the D gene is possibly TRBD2 (5 bases). Sequenced material: PBMCs. This clonotype was obtained from a woman aged 45 to 65 in good health and CMV-seronegative. DNA of the CDR3: TGTGCCAGCAGCTTAACGGGAATGTCAAAACGCACAGATACGCAGTATTTT. It encodes CASSLTGMSKRTDTQYF.